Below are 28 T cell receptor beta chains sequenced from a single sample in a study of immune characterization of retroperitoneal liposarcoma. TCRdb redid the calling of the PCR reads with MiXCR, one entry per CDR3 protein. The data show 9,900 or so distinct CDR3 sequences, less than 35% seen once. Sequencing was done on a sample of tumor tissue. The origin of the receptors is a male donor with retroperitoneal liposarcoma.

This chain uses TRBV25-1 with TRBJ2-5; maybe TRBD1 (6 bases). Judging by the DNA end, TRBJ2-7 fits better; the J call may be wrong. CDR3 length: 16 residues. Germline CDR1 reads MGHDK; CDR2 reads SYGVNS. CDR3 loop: CASSDPGRDTTYEQYF. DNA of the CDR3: TGTGCCAGCAGTGACCCCGGAAGGGACACCACCTACGAGCAGTACTTC.

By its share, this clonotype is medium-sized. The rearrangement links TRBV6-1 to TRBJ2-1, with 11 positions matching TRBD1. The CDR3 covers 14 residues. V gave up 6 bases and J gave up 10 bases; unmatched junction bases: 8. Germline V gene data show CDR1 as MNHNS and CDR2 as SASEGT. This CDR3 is CASSGQGAVYEQFF. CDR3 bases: TGTGCCAGCAGCGGACAGGGGGCCGTCTACGAGCAGTTCTTC.

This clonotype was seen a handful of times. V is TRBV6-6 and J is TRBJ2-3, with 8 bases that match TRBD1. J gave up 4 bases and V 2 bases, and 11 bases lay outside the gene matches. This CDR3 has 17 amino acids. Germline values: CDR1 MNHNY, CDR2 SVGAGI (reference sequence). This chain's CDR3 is CASSYPTRGQGSDTQYF. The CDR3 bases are TGTGCCAGCAGTTACCCAACACGCGGACAGGGATCAGATACGCAGTATTTT.

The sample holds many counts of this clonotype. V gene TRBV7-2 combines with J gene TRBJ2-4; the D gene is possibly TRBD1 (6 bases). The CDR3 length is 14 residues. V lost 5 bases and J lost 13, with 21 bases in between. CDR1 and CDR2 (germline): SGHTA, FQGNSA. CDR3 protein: CASSPPTGFSEQYF. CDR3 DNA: TGTGCCAGCAGCCCCCCGACAGGTTTTTCGGAGCAGTACTTC. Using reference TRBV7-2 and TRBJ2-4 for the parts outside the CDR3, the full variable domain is GAGVSQSPSNKVTEKGKDVELRCDPISGHTALYWYRQSLGQGLEFLIYFQGNSAPDKSGLPSDRFSAERTGGSVSTLTIQRTQQEDSAVYLCASSPPTGFSEQYFGAGTRLSVL.

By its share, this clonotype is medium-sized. CDR3 nucleotides: TGTGCCAGCAGTGATTTGAGCGGGGGGGCCAATGAGCAGTTCTTC. Translating it yields CASSDLSGGANEQFF. This chain joins TRBV6-1 and TRBJ2-1; TRBD2 agrees at 10 bases. The CDR3 sequence is 15 residues long. Germline V CDR1 and CDR2: MNHNS, SASEGT. Trimming took 3 bases from V and 6 from J; bases not matched to a gene: 5.

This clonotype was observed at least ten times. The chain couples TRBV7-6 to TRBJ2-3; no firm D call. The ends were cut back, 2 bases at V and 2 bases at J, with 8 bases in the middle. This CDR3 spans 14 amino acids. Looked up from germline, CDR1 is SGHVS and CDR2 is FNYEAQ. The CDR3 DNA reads TGTGCCAGCAGCTTAATCGGAGCCACAGATACGCAGTATTTT. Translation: CASSLIGATDTQYF.

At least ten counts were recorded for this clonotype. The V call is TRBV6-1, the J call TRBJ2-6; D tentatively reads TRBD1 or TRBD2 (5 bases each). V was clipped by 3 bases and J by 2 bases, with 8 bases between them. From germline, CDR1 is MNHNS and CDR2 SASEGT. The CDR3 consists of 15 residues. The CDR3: CASSDGGTGANVLTF. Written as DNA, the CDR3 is TGTGCCAGCAGTGATGGGGGAACTGGGGCCAACGTCCTGACTTTC.

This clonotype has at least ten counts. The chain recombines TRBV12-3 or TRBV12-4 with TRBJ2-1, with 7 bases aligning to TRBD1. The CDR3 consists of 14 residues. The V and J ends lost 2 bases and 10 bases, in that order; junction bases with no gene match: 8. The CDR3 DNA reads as TGTGCCAGCAGTTTAAGGGACAGTAGCCCCGAGCAGTTCTTC. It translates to CASSLRDSSPEQFF.

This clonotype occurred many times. The CDR3 protein is CASSVGGRRNEQYF. CDR3 nucleotides: TGTGCCAGCAGCGTTGGAGGCCGTCGCAACGAGCAGTACTTC. The rearrangement uses TRBV7-6 and TRBJ2-1; tentative D call: TRBD2 (5 bases). Gene TRBJ2-7 matches the end of the DNA better, so the J call may be wrong. The germline V gene encodes CDR1 SGHVS and CDR2 FNYEAQ. The CDR3 covers 14 residues.

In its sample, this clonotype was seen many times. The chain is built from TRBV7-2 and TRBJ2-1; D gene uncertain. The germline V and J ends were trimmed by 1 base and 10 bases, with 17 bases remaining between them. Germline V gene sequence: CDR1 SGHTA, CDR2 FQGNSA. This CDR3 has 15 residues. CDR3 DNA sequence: TGTGCCAGCAGCTTAGACCCGGGTAGCTTCAGCGAGCAGTTCTTC. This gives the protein CASSLDPGSFSEQFF. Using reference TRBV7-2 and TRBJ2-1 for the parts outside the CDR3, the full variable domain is GAGVSQSPSNKVTEKGKDVELRCDPISGHTALYWYRQSLGQGLEFLIYFQGNSAPDKSGLPSDRFSAERTGGSVSTLTIQRTQQEDSAVYLCASSLDPGSFSEQFFGPGTRLTVL.

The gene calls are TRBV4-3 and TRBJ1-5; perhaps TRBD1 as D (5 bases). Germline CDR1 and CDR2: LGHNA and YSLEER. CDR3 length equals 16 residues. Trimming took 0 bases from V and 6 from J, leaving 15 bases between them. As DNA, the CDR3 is TGCGCCAGCAGCCAAGATCCAGGGCACAGAGGTCAGCCCCAGCATTTT. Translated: CASSQDPGHRGQPQHF.

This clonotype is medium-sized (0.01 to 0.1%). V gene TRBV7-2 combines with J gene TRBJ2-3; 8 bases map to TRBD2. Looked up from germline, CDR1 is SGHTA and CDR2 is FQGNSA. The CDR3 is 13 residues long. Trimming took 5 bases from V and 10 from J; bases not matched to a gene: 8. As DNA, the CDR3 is TGTGCCAGCAGCCCGACTAGCGCCAACCCGCAGTATTTT. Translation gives CASSPTSANPQYF.

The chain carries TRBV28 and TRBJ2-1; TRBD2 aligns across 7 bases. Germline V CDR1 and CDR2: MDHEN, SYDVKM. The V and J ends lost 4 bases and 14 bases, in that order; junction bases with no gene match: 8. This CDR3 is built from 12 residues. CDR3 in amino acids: CASSSSPGREFF. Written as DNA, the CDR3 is TGTGCCAGCAGTTCAAGTCCAGGGAGGGAGTTCTTC. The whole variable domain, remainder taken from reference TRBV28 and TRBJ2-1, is DVKVTQSSRYLVKRTGEKVFLECVQDMDHENMFWYRQDPGLGLRLIYFSYDVKMKEKGDIPEGYSVSREKKERFSLILESASTNQTSMYLCASSSSPGREFFGPGTRLTVL.

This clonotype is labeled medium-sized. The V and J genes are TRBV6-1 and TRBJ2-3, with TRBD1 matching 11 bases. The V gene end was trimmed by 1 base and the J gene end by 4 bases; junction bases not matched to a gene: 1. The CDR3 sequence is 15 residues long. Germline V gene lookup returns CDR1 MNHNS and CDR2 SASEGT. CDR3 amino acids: CASSEGTGGADTQYF. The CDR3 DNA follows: TGTGCCAGCAGTGAAGGGACAGGGGGCGCAGATACGCAGTATTTT.

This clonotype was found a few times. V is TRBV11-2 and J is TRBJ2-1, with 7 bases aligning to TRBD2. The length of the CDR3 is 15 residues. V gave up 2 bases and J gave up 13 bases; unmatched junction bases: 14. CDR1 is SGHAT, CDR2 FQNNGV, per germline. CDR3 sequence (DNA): TGTGCCAGCAGCTTAACCCCAGCGGGAATAGAGACCCAGTTCTTC. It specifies CASSLTPAGIETQFF.

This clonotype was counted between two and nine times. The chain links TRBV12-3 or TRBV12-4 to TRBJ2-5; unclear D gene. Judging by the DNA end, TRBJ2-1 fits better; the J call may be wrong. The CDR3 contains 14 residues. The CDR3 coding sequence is TGTGCCAGCTGTTATTCGACCACCCAAGAGACCCAGTTCTTC. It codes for CASCYSTTQETQFF.

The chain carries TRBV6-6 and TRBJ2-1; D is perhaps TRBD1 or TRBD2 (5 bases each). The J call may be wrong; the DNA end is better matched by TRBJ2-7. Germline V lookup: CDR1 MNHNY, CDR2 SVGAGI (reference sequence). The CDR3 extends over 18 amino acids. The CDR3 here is CASSYHTPRDGASYEQYF. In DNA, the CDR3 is TGTGCCAGCAGTTACCACACCCCCCGGGACGGGGCCTCCTACGAGCAGTACTTC.

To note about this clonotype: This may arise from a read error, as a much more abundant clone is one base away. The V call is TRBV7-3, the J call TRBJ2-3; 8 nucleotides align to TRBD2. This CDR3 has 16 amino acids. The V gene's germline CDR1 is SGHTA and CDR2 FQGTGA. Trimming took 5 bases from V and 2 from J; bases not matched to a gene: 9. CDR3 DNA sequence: TGTGCCAGCAGCGGGAACGGGGGGGCCGCCACAGATACGCAGTATTTT. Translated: CASSGNGGAATDTQYF. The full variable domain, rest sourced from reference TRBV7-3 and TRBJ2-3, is GAGVSQTPSNKVTEKGKYVELRCDPISGHTALYWYRQSLGQGPEFLIYFQGTGAADDSGLPNDRFFAVRPEGSVSTLKIQRTERGDSAVYLCASSGNGGAATDTQYFGPGTRLTVL.

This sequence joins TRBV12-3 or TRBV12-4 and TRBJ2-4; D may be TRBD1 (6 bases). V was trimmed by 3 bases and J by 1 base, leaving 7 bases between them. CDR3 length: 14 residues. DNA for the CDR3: TGTGCCAGCAGTTTGGGGGCCGCCAAAAACATTCAGTACTTC. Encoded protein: CASSLGAAKNIQYF.

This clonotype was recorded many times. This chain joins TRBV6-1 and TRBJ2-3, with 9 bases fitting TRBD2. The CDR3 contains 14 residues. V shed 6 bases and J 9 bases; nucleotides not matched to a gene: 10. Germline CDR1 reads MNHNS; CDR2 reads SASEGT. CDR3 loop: CASRRLAATSTQYF. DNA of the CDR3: TGTGCCAGCAGACGACTAGCGGCTACGTCGACGCAGTATTTT.

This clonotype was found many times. CDR3 sequence: CASSLTHEQFF. In nucleotides, the CDR3 is TGTGCCAGCAGCTTAACCCATGAGCAGTTCTTC. The chain has TRBV11-3 and TRBJ2-1; D remains ambiguous. The CDR3 contains 11 residues. Trimming left V 2 bases short and J 8 bases short, with 4 bases between. Per the germline V gene, CDR1 is SGHNT and CDR2 is YENEEA.

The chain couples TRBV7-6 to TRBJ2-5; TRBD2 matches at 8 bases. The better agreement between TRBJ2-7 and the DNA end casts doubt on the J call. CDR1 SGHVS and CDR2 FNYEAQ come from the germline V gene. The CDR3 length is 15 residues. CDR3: CASSPYGGGPYEQYF. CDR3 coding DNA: TGTGCCAGCAGCCCTTACGGGGGGGGCCCCTACGAGCAGTACTTC.

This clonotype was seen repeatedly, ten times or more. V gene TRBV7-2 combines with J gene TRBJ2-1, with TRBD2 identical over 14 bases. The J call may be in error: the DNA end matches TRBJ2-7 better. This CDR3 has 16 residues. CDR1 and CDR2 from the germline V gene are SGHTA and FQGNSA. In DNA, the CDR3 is TGTGCCAGCAGCTCTGGGACTAGCGGGAGACTCAATGAGCAGTACTTC. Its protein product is CASSSGTSGRLNEQYF.

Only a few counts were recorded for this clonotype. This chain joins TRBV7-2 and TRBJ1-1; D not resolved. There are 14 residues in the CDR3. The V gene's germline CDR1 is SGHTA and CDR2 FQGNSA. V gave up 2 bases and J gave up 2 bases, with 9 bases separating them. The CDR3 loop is CASSLLGGNTEAFF. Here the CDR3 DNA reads TGTGCCAGCAGCTTATTAGGCGGAAACACTGAAGCTTTCTTT.

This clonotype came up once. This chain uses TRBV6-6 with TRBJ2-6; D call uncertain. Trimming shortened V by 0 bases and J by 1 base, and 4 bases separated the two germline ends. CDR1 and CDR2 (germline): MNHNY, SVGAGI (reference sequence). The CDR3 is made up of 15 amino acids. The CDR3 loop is CASSYSASGANVLTF. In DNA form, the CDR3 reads TGTGCCAGCAGTTACTCAGCTTCTGGGGCCAACGTCCTGACTTTC.

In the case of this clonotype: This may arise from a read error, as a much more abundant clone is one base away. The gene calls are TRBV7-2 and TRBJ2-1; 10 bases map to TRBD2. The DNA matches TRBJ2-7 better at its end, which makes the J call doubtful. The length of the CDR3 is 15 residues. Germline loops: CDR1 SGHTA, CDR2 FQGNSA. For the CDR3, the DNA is TGTGCCAACAGCCCAGATAGCGGGAGGTACAATGAGCAGTACTTC. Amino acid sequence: CANSPDSGRYNEQYF.

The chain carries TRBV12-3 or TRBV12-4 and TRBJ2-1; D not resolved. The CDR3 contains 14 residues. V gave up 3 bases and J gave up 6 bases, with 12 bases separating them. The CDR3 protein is CASSFGTEGNEQFF. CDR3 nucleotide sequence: TGTGCCAGCAGTTTTGGAACCGAAGGCAATGAGCAGTTCTTC.

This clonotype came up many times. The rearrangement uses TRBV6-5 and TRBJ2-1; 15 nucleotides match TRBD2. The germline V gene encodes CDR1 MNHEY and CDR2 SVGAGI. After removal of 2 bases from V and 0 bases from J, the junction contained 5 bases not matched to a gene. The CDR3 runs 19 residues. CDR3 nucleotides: TGTGCCAGCAGTTACAGTGGACTAGCGGGGGGGGGCTCCTACAATGAGCAGTTCTTC. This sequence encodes CASSYSGLAGGGSYNEQFF.